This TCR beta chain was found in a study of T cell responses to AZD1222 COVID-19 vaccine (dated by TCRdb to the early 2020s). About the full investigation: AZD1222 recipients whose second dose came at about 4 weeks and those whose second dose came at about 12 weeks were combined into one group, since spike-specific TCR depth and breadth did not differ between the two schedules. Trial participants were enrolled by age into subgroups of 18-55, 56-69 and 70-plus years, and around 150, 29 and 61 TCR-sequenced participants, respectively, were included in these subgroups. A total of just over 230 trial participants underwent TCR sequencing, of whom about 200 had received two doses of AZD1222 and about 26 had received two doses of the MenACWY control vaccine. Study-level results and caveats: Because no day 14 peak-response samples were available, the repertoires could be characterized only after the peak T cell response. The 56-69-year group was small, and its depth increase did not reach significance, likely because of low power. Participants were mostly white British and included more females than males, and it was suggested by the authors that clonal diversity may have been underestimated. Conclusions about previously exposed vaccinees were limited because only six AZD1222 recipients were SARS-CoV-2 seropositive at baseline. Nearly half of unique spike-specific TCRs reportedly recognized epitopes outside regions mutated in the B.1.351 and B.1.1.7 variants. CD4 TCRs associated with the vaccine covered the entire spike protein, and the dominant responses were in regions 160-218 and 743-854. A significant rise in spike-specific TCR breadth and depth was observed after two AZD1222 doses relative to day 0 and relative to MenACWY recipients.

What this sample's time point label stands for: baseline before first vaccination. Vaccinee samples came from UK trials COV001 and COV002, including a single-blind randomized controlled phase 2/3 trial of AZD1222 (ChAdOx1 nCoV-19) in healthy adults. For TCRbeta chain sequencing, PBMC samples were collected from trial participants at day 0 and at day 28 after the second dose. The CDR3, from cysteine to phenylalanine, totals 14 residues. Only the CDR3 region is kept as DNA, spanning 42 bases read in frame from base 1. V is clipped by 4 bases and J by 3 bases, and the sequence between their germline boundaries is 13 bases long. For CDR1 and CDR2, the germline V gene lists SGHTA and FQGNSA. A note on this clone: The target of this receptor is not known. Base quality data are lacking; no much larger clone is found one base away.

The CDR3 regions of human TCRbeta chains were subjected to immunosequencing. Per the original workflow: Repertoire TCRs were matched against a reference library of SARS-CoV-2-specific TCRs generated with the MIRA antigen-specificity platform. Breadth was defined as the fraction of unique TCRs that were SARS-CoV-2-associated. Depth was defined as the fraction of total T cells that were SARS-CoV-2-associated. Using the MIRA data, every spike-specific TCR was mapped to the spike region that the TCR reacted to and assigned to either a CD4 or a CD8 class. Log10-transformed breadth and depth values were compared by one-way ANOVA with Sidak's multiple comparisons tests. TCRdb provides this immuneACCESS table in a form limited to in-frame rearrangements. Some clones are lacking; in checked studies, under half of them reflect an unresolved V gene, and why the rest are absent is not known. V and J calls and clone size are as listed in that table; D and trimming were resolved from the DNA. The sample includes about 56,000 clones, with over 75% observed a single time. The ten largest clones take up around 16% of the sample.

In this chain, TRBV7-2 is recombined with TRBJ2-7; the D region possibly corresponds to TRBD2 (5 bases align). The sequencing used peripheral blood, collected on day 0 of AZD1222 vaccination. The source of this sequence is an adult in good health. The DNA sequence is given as TGTGCCAGCAGCTCCGGGATCTCAGGCTACGAGCAGTACTTC. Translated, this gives CASSSGISGYEQYF.